The T cell receptor (beta chain) described here comes from a study of blood T cell repertoires in COVID-19. On the study more broadly: The cDNA or gDNA used as material had been derived from T cells, B-cell-depleted T cells, or PBMCs.

Original processing methods: Using reference gene primer amplification, nucleated cell counts were estimated. The assay was immunoSEQ multiplex PCR, and TCRdb's table has in-frame clones only and misses some. V, J and clone size are taken as reported in that table, and D and trimming were inferred from the DNA itself. The table has over 150,000 clones, roughly 86% seen once; the top ten hold roughly 3.9%. V lost 2 bases, J lost 6 bases, and 11 bases lay in between. The CDR3 runs to 14 residues. Germline CDR1 LGHDT, CDR2 YNNKEL (reference sequence). Sequencing was done on a sample of peripheral blood. This TCR was recovered from a woman in her sixties or seventies who had recovered from COVID-19. V gene TRBV3-1 (or the pseudogene TRBV3-2) combines with J gene TRBJ1-5; D perhaps matches TRBD1 (6 bases). The CDR3 DNA follows: TGTGCCAGCAGCCAAAACAGGGAAGGTCAGCCCCAGCATTTT. Protein: CASSQNREGQPQHF.